A selection of T cell receptor beta chains follows, all from one sample in a study of beta chain features in type 1 diabetes. Repertoires were generated with immunoSEQ multiplex PCR, while TCRdb's copy carries only in-frame clones and drops some. The table records about 150,000 clones, about a tenth of them present only once. Source material: central memory CD4+ T cells from blood. The receptors originated from a man younger than 45 with type 1 diabetes. CDR3s include the opening cysteine and the closing phenylalanine or tryptophan. Fields, in order: J gene, D gene, V gene, clone size, CDR3 protein, CDR3 DNA. A D gene is named only where the DNA matches it firmly. The size entry is marked missing in some rows and otherwise reads once, few, many or a size class.

j_gene: TRBJ2-1
d_gene: .
v_gene: TRBV7-3
abundance: .
CDR3aa: CASSTSRDNEQFF
CDR3nt: TGTGCCAGCAGCACCTCCCGGGACAATGAGCAGTTCTTC

j_gene: TRBJ2-2
d_gene: TRBD1
v_gene: TRBV4-2
abundance: .
CDR3aa: CASSQAQGAVNTGELFF
CDR3nt: TGTGCCAGCAGCCAAGCCCAGGGGGCCGTAAACACCGGGGAGCTGTTTTTT

j_gene: TRBJ2-1
d_gene: .
v_gene: TRBV7-8
abundance: .
CDR3aa: CASILSVSSYNEQFF
CDR3nt: TGTGCCAGCATCCTTTCTGTTAGCTCCTACAATGAGCAGTTCTTC

j_gene: TRBJ2-5
d_gene: .
v_gene: TRBV9
abundance: .
CDR3aa: CASSVRTIGTQYF
CDR3nt: TGTGCCAGCAGCGTTCGGACTATTGGGACCCAGTACTTC

j_gene: TRBJ2-5
d_gene: TRBD1
v_gene: TRBV5-1
abundance: few
CDR3aa: CASSFQGAGETQYF
CDR3nt: TGCGCCAGCAGCTTTCAGGGGGCAGGAGAGACCCAGTACTTC

j_gene: TRBJ2-1
d_gene: TRBD2
v_gene: TRBV4-2
abundance: .
CDR3aa: CASSPGLAEGGEQFF
CDR3nt: TGTGCCAGCAGCCCAGGACTAGCGGAGGGCGGTGAGCAGTTCTTC

j_gene: TRBJ2-2
d_gene: .
v_gene: TRBV11-2
abundance: .
CDR3aa: CASRTGAGGELFF
CDR3nt: TGTGCCAGCAGGACGGGAGCCGGCGGGGAGCTGTTTTTT

j_gene: TRBJ2-3
d_gene: TRBD2
v_gene: TRBV11-1
abundance: .
CDR3aa: CASSPTSGSRDTQYF
CDR3nt: TGTGCCAGCAGCCCTACTAGCGGGAGTCGTGATACGCAGTATTTT

j_gene: TRBJ2-1
d_gene: .
v_gene: TRBV28
abundance: few
CDR3aa: CASSSLQGLDEQFF
CDR3nt: TGTGCCAGCAGTTCACTTCAGGGTTTAGATGAGCAGTTCTTC

j_gene: TRBJ2-1
d_gene: TRBD1
v_gene: TRBV18
abundance: few
CDR3aa: CASSGQGGPYNEQFF
CDR3nt: TGTGCCAGCTCAGGACAGGGAGGACCCTACAATGAGCAGTTCTTC

j_gene: TRBJ1-2
d_gene: TRBD1
v_gene: TRBV7-2
abundance: few
CDR3aa: CASSPETGRNGYTF
CDR3nt: TGTGCCAGCAGCCCGGAGACAGGGAGGAATGGCTACACCTTC

j_gene: TRBJ2-1
d_gene: .
v_gene: TRBV2
abundance: .
CDR3aa: CASSEGRTTQFF
CDR3nt: TGTGCCAGCAGTGAAGGTAGGACTACGCAGTTCTTC

j_gene: TRBJ1-1
d_gene: .
v_gene: TRBV6-5
abundance: .
CDR3aa: CASSQTGNMNTEAFF
CDR3nt: TGTGCCAGCAGCCAGACAGGTAACATGAACACTGAAGCTTTCTTT

j_gene: TRBJ2-6
d_gene: .
v_gene: TRBV30
abundance: many
CDR3aa: CAWSRGRLSSGANVLTF
CDR3nt: TGTGCCTGGAGTAGGGGCAGGTTAAGCTCTGGGGCCAACGTCCTGACTTTC

j_gene: TRBJ1-1
d_gene: TRBD1
v_gene: TRBV6-5
abundance: few
CDR3aa: CASGDRDTEAFF
CDR3nt: TGTGCCAGCGGCGACAGGGACACTGAAGCTTTCTTT

j_gene: TRBJ2-2
d_gene: TRBD1
v_gene: TRBV29-1
abundance: .
CDR3aa: CSVEDRGVNTGELFF
CDR3nt: TGCAGCGTTGAGGACAGGGGGGTCAACACCGGGGAGCTGTTTTTT

j_gene: TRBJ2-1
d_gene: TRBD2
v_gene: TRBV4-2
abundance: few
CDR3aa: CASSQARRTSGSNEQFF
CDR3nt: TGTGCCAGCAGCCAAGCCCGCCGGACTAGCGGGAGTAATGAGCAGTTCTTC

j_gene: TRBJ2-2
d_gene: .
v_gene: TRBV9
abundance: few
CDR3aa: CASSGNQGFGELFF
CDR3nt: TGTGCCAGCAGCGGAAACCAGGGATTCGGGGAGCTGTTTTTT

j_gene: TRBJ2-3
d_gene: .
v_gene: TRBV2
abundance: .
CDR3aa: CASKGGKESDTQYF
CDR3nt: TGTGCCAGCAAAGGCGGGAAAGAGTCAGATACGCAGTATTTT

j_gene: TRBJ2-4
d_gene: .
v_gene: TRBV11-2
abundance: .
CDR3aa: CASSRDSNGAKNIQYF
CDR3nt: TGTGCCAGCAGCCGTGACAGCAACGGTGCCAAAAACATTCAGTACTTC

j_gene: TRBJ2-4
d_gene: TRBD1
v_gene: TRBV11-2
abundance: few
CDR3aa: CASSLAPGTGAYF
CDR3nt: TGTGCCAGCAGCTTAGCTCCCGGGACAGGGGCCTACTTC

j_gene: TRBJ1-5
d_gene: .
v_gene: TRBV11-2
abundance: few
CDR3aa: CASSRNGGPNQPQHF
CDR3nt: TGTGCCAGCAGCCGCAACGGGGGACCTAATCAGCCCCAGCATTTT

j_gene: TRBJ1-1
d_gene: .
v_gene: TRBV7-9
abundance: few
CDR3aa: CASSPRGRTEAFF
CDR3nt: TGTGCCAGCAGCCCCCGTGGGAGAACTGAAGCTTTCTTT

j_gene: TRBJ2-2
d_gene: TRBD2
v_gene: TRBV5-6
abundance: few
CDR3aa: CASSSGLALTGELFF
CDR3nt: TGTGCCAGCAGCTCTGGACTAGCCCTCACCGGGGAGCTGTTTTTT

j_gene: TRBJ2-6
d_gene: .
v_gene: TRBV7-3
abundance: few
CDR3aa: CASSLIGGLSSGANVLTF
CDR3nt: TGTGCCAGCAGCTTAATCGGCGGGTTGAGCTCTGGGGCCAACGTCCTGACTTTC